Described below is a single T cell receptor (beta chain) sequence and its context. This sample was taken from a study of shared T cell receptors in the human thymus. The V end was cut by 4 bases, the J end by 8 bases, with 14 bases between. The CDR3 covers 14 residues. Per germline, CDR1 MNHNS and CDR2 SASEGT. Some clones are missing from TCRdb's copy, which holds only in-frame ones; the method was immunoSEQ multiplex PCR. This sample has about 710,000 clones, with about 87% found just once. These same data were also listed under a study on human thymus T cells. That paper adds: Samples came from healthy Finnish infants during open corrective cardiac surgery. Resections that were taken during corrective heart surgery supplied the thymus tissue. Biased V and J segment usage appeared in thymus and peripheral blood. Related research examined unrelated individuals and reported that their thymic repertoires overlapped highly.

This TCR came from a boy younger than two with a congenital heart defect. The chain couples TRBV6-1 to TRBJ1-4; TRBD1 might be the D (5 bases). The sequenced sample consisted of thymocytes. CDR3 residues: CASSAGASWEKLFF. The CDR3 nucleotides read TGTGCCAGCAGTGCTGGGGCTTCTTGGGAAAAACTGTTTTTT.